This TCR beta chain came from a study of OX40 agonist ivuxolimab in advanced cancers. Background on the study: Anti-PD-1, anti-PD-L1 or anti-CTLA-4 therapy given earlier was allowed, and around 40% had some. Three patients had partial responses: one hepatocellular carcinoma, two cutaneous melanoma.

CDR1 is SGHDT and CDR2 is YYEEEE in the germline V gene. This CDR3 spans 14 amino acids. V was pared by 4 bases and J by 3 bases, with 13 bases between. This table comes from immunoSEQ multiplex PCR, and its TCRdb copy is limited to in-frame clones, with some not included. Seen here are fewer than 85,000 clones, 82% observed once, and the top ten hold 4.5% to 6%. Study findings and constraints: The study found among the lowest clonal expansion in partial responders at 0.1-3.0 mg/kg.

A remark on this clone: Its specificity is unknown.

This clonotype originated in an adult with an advanced solid tumor such as melanoma, head and neck, liver or kidney cancer. The chain has TRBV5-6 and TRBJ2-5; D is perhaps TRBD1 (6 bases). Sequencing used CD4+ or CD8+ T cells sorted from blood, obtained in a trial of the OX40 agonist ivuxolimab. CDR3 loop: CASSQNRVEETQYF. CDR3 bases: TGTGCCAGCAGCCAGAACAGGGTGGAAGAGACCCAGTACTTC.